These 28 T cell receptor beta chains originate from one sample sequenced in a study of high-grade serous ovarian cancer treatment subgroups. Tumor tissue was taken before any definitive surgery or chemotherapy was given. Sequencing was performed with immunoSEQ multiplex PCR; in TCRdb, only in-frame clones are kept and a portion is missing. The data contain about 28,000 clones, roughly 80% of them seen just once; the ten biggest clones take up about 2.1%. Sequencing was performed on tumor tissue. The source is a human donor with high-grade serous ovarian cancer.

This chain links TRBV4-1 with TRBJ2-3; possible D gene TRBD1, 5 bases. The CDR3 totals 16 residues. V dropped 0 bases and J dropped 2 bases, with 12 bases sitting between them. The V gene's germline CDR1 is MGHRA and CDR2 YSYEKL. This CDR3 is CASSQDKGLLTDTQYF. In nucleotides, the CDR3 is TGCGCCAGCAGCCAAGATAAGGGGCTCCTCACAGATACGCAGTATTTT.

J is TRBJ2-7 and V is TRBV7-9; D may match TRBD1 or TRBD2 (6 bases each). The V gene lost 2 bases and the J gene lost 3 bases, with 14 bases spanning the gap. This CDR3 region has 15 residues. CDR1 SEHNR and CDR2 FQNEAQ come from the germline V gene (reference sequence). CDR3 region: CASSLRGLGVYEQYF. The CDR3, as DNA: TGTGCCAGCAGCTTACGGGGGCTCGGGGTCTACGAGCAGTACTTC.

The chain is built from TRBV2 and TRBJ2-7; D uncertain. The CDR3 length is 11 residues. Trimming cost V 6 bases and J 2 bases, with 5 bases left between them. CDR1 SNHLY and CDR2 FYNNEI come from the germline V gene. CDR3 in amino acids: CASSTPYEQYF. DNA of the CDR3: TGTGCCAGCAGCACACCCTACGAGCAGTACTTC.

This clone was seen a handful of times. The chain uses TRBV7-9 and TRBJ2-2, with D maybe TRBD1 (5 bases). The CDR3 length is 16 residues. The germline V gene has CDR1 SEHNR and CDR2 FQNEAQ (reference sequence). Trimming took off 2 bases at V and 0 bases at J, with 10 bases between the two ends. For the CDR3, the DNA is TGTGCCAGCAGCTTACGGGCAGGGACGAACACCGGGGAGCTGTTTTTT. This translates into CASSLRAGTNTGELFF.

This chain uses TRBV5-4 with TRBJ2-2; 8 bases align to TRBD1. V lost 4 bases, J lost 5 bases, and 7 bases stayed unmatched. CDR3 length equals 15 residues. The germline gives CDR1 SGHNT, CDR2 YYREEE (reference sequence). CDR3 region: CASSLQGGETGELFF. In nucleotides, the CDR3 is TGTGCCAGCAGCCTACAGGGGGGTGAGACCGGGGAGCTGTTTTTT.

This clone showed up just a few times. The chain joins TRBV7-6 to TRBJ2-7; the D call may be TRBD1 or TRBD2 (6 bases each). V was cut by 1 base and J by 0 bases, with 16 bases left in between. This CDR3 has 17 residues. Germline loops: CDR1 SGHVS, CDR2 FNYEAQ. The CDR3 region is CASSLESGALSSYEQYF. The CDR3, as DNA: TGTGCCAGCAGCTTAGAGTCGGGGGCCCTGAGCTCCTACGAGCAGTACTTC.

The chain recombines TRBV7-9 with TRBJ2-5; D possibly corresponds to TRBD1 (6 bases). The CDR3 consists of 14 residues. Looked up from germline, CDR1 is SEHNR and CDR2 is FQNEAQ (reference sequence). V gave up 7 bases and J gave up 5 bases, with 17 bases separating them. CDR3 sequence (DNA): TGTGCCAGCAACACAGGGATTTCGATGGAGACCCAGTACTTC. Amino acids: CASNTGISMETQYF.

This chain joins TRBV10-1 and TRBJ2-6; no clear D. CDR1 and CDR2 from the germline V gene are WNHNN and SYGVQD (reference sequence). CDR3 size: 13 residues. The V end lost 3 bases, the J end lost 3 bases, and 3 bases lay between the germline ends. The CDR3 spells CASSENGANVLTF. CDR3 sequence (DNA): TGCGCCAGCAGTGAAAATGGGGCCAACGTCCTGACTTTC.

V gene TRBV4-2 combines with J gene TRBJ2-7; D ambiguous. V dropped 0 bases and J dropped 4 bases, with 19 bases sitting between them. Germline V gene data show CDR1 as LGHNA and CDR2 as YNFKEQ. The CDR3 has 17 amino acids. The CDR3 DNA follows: TGTGCCAGCAGCCAAGATCGTGACACGGAAATCCCATACGAGCAGTACTTC. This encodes CASSQDRDTEIPYEQYF.

The CDR3 coding sequence is TGTGCCTGGAGTGTACCTTTATTCAATGAGCAGTTCTTC. This sequence encodes CAWSVPLFNEQFF. The chain links TRBV30 to TRBJ2-1; D not certain. The V end was cut by 0 bases, the J end by 6 bases, with 9 bases between. There are 13 residues in the CDR3. Germline V gene lookup returns CDR1 GTSNPN and CDR2 SVGIG (reference sequence).

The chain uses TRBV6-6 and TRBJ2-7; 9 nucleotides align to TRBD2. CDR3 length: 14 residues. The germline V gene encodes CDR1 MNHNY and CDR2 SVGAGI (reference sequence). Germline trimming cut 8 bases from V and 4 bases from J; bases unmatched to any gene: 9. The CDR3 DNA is TGTGCCAGCCGAGCGGGGACTAGCACTTACGAGCAGTACTTC. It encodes CASRAGTSTYEQYF.

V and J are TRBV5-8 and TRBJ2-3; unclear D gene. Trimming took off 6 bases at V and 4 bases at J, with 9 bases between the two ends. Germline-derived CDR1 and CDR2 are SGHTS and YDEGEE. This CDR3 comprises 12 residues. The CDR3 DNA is TGTGCCAGCACTCCTCGGGCAGATACGCAGTATTTT. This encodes CASTPRADTQYF. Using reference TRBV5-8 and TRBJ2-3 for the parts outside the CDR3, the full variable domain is EAGVTQSPTHLIKTRGQQATLRCSPISGHTSVYWYQQALGLGLQFLLWYDEGEERNRGNFPPRFSGRQFPNYSSELNVNALELEDSALYLCASTPRADTQYFGPGTRLTVL.

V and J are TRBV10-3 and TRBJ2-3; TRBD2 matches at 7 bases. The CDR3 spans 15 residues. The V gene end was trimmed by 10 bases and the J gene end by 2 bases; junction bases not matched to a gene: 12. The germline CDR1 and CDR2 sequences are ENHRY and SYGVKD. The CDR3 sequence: CATLDSGLITDTQYF. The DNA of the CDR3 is TGTGCCACCTTGGATAGCGGGCTGATCACAGATACGCAGTATTTT.

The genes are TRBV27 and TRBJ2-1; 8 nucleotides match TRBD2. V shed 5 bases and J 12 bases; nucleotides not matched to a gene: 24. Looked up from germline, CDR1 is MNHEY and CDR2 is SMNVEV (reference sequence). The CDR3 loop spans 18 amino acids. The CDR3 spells CASSKWTNGRASALGQFF. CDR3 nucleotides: TGTGCCAGCAGTAAATGGACTAACGGGAGGGCCTCCGCACTCGGGCAGTTCTTC.

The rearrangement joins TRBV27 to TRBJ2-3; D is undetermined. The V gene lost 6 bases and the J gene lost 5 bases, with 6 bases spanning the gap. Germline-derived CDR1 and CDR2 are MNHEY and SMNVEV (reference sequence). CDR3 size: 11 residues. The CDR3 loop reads CASREGDTQYF. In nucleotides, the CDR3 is TGTGCCAGCAGGGAAGGAGATACGCAGTATTTT.

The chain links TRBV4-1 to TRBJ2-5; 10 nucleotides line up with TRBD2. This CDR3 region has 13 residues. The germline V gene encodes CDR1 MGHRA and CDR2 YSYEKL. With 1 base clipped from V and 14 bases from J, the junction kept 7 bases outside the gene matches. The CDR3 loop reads CASSQGLAGGIYF. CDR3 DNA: TGCGCCAGCAGCCAAGGCTTAGCGGGAGGTATATACTTC.

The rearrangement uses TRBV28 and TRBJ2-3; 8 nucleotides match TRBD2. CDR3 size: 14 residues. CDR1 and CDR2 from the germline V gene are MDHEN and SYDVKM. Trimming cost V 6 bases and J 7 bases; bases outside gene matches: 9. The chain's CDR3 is CASSPSGRGHTQYF. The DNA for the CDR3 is TGTGCCAGCAGCCCATCCGGGAGGGGACATACGCAGTATTTT.

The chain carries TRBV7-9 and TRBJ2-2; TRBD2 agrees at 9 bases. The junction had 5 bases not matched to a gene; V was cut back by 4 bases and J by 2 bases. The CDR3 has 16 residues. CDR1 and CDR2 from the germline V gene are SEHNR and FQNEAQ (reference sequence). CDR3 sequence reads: CASSSPGLANTGELFF. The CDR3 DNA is TGTGCCAGCAGCTCTCCGGGACTAGCAAACACCGGGGAGCTGTTTTTT.

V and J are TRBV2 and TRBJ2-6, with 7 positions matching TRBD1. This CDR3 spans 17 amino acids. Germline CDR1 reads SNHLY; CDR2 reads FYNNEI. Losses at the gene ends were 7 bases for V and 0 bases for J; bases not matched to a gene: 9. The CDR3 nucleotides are TGTGCCAGCAAACAGGGGTCCCTCTCCTCTGGGGCCAACGTCCTGACTTTC. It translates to CASKQGSLSSGANVLTF.

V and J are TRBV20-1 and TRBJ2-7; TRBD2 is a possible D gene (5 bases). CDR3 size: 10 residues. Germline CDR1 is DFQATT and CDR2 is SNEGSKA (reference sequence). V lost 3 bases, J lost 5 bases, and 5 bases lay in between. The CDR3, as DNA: TGCAGTGCTAGGCGGGACGAGCAGTACTTC. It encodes CSARRDEQYF.

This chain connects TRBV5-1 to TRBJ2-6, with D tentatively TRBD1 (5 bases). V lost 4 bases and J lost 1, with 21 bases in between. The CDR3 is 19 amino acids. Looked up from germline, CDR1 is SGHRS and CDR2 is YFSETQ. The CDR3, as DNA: TGCGCCAGCAGCGTCAGGTATCAGGGTGCCTCTTCTGGGGCCAACGTCCTGACTTTC. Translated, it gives CASSVRYQGASSGANVLTF.

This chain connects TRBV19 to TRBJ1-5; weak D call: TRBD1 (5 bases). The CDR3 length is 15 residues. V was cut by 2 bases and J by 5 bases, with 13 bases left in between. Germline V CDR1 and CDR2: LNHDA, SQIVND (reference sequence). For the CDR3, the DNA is TGTGCCAGTAGTATACCCCAGGGAGGTCATCAGCCCCAGCATTTT. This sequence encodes CASSIPQGGHQPQHF.

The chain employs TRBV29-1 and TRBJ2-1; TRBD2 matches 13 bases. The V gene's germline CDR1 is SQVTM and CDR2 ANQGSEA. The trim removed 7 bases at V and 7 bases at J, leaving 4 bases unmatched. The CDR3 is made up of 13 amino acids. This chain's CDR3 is CSARLAGGNEQFF. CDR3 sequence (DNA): TGCAGCGCTAGACTAGCGGGAGGTAATGAGCAGTTCTTC.

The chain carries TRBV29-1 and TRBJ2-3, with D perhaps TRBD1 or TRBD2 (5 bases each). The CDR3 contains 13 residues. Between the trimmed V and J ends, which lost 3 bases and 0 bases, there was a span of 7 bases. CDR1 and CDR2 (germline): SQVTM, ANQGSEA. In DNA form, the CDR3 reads TGCAGCGTTGACGGGGACAGCACAGATACGCAGTATTTT. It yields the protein CSVDGDSTDTQYF.

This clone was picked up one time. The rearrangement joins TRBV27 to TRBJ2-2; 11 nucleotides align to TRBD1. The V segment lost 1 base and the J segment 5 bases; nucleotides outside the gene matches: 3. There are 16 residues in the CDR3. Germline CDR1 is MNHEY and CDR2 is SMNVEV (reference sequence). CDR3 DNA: TGTGCCAGCAGTTTATGGACAGGGGGCTGGACCGGGGAGCTGTTTTTT. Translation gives CASSLWTGGWTGELFF.

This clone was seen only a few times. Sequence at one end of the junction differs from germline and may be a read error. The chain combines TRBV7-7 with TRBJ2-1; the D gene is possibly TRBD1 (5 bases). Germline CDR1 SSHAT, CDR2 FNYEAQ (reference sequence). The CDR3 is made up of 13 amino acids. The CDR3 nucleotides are TGTGCTAGCAGCTTAGGCCAGGGCCAAGAGCAGTTCTTC. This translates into CASSLGQGQEQFF.

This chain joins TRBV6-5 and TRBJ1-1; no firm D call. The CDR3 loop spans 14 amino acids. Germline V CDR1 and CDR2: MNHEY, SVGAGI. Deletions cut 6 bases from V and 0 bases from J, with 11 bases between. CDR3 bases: TGTGCCAGCAGGAGCCGGATCTTGAACACTGAAGCTTTCTTT. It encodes CASRSRILNTEAFF.

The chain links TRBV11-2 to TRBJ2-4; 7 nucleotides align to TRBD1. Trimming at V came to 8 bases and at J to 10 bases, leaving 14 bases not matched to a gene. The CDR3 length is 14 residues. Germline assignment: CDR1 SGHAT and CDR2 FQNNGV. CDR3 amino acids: CASRLLRQGRIQYF. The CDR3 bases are TGTGCCAGCCGCCTTCTGAGACAGGGCAGGATTCAGTACTTC. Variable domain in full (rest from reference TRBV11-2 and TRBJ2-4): EAGVAQSPRYKIIEKRQSVAFWCNPISGHATLYWYQQILGQGPKLLIQFQNNGVVDDSQLPKDRFSAERLKGVDSTLKIQPAKLEDSAVYLCASRLLRQGRIQYFGAGTRLSVL.